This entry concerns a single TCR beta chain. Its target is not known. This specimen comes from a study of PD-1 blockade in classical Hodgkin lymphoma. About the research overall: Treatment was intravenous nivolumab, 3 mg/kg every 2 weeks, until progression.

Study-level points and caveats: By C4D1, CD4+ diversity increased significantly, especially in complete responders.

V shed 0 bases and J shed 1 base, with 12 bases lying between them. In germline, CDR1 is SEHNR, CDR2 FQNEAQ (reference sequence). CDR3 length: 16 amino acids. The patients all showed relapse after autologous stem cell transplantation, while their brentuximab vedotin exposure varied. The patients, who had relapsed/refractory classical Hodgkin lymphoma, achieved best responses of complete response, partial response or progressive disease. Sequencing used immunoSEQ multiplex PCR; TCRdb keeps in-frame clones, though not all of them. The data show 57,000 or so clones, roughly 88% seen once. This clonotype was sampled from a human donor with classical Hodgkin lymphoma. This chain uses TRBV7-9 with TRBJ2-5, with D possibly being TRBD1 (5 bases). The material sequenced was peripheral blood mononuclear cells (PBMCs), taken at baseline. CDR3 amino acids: CASSLAMGRSQETQYF. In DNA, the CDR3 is TGTGCCAGCAGCTTAGCGATGGGGCGGAGCCAAGAGACCCAGTACTTC.